Sequencing of this TCR beta chain was carried out in a study of blood T cells in healthy people across ages. Study results and caveats: More naive CD4+ cells and higher diversity marked long-lived donors relative to aged donors.

Each donor supplied 8 to 10 milliliters of peripheral blood. The CDR3 runs 15 residues. CDR1 and CDR2 from the germline V gene are MGHRA and YSYEKL. The V end lost 4 bases, the J end lost 5 bases, and 16 bases lay between the germline ends. This clonotype was seen only a few times. Its antigen is undetermined. A second PCR, run for roughly 7 to 12 cycles, used a sample-barcoded 5' primer plus a J-beta primer mix. A template-switch adaptor with 12 random nucleotides tagged each cDNA molecule. TCRdb passed the 5' RACE reads through MiXCR, listing each CDR3 protein once. Here the sample spans some 1.6 million distinct CDR3 sequences, 34% being singletons.

Sequencing input: blood. The source of this sequence is a woman aged 25 to 39 in good health. V usage is TRBV4-1 and J usage is TRBJ2-3; perhaps TRBD1 as D (6 bases). CDR3 DNA: TGCGCCAGCAGCCCAAGCTGGGGGCGCGAAGATACGCAGTATTTT. The encoded protein is CASSPSWGREDTQYF.